Each of the 20 T cell receptor beta chains below was sequenced from the same sample in a study of shared clonotypes between healthy human individuals. Assay: immunoSEQ multiplex PCR; the TCRdb copy retains only in-frame clones and omits some. The data show some 1 million clones, approximately 70% seen once. Sequenced material: memory CD4+ T cells sorted from blood. Stated subset: CD45RA-negative fraction. These receptors were collected from a man younger than 35 in good health.

This rearrangement joins TRBV5-5 to TRBJ2-2; 7 positions agree with TRBD2. Germline V CDR1 and CDR2: SGHKS, YYEKEE (reference sequence). The V segment lost 6 bases and the J segment 5 bases; nucleotides outside the gene matches: 7. The CDR3 is 14 amino acids. Written as DNA, the CDR3 is TGTGCCAGCAATAGGGAGGGCGGAACCGGGGAGCTGTTTTTT. Translation gives CASNREGGTGELFF.

The rearrangement joins TRBV28 to TRBJ1-5; weak D call: TRBD1 (6 bases). CDR3 size: 14 residues. V lost 2 bases and J lost 6, with 11 bases in between. CDR1 MDHEN and CDR2 SYDVKM come from the germline V gene. As DNA, the CDR3 is TGTGCCAGCAGTTTACAGGGGAGTTCTCAGCCCCAGCATTTT. It specifies CASSLQGSSQPQHF. Full variable domain (remainder filled in from reference TRBV28 and TRBJ1-5): DVKVTQSSRYLVKRTGEKVFLECVQDMDHENMFWYRQDPGLGLRLIYFSYDVKMKEKGDIPEGYSVSREKKERFSLILESASTNQTSMYLCASSLQGSSQPQHFGDGTRLSIL.

Worth noting for this clone: A far larger clone is a single base away, which makes a read error likely. The genes are TRBV11-1 and TRBJ1-1; D possibly corresponds to TRBD1 (6 bases). From germline, CDR1 is SGHAT and CDR2 FQDESV (reference sequence). Trimming took 5 bases from V and 0 from J, leaving 7 bases between them. This CDR3 has 13 amino acids. The CDR3 coding sequence is TGTGCCAGCAGCAGGACAGTGAACACTGAAGCTTTCTTT. It translates to CASSRTVNTEAFF.

The chain is built from TRBV18 and TRBJ2-7, with D unresolved. CDR3 length: 16 residues. Trimming took off 2 bases at V and 2 bases at J, with 16 bases between the two ends. Germline V gene sequence: CDR1 KGHSH, CDR2 LQKENI. The DNA for the CDR3 is TGTGCCAGCTCACCATCGGCAGGCCGGATGGCCTACGAGCAGTACTTC. Its translation is CASSPSAGRMAYEQYF.

CDR3 amino acids: CASSLGADRTYTF. The DNA for the CDR3 is TGTGCCAGCAGCCTAGGGGCGGACAGGACCTACACCTTC. This rearrangement joins TRBV7-9 to TRBJ1-2, with 7 bases lining up with TRBD1. The V and J ends lost 5 bases and 10 bases, in that order; junction bases with no gene match: 10. Per the germline V gene, CDR1 is SEHNR and CDR2 is FQNEAQ (reference sequence). The length of the CDR3 is 13 residues. The variable domain in full, completed from reference TRBV7-9 and TRBJ1-2, reads DTGVSQNPRHKITKRGQNVTFRCDPISEHNRLYWYRQTLGQGPEFLTYFQNEAQLEKSRLLSDRFSAERPKGSFSTLEIQRTEQGDSAMYLCASSLGADRTYTFGSGTRLTVV.

On this clone itself: Within the sample, other DNA sequences also encode this same CDR3. The chain has TRBV30 and TRBJ2-5, with a weak D call TRBD1 (5 bases). The end of the DNA fits TRBJ2-7 better, so the J call may be wrong. The CDR3 spans 12 residues. Germline V CDR1 and CDR2: GTSNPN, SVGIG (reference sequence). The CDR3 reads CAWAGNSYEQYF. The DNA for the CDR3 is TGTGCCTGGGCAGGGAACAGCTACGAGCAGTACTTC.

The CDR3 DNA reads as TGTGCCTGGAGCCGTGTCGGGACAGGGGTCGAGCAGTACTTC. It is translated as CAWSRVGTGVEQYF. The chain combines TRBV30 with TRBJ2-7, with 10 nucleotides matching TRBD1. CDR1 is GTSNPN, CDR2 SVGIG, per germline (reference sequence). This CDR3 has 14 residues. V lost 3 bases to trimming and J lost 6 bases; unmatched junction nucleotides: 8.

This clone was observed a single time. The rearrangement links TRBV4-1 to TRBJ1-3, with a weak D call TRBD1 (5 bases). This CDR3 is 16 amino acids long. Germline CDR1 is MGHRA and CDR2 is YSYEKL. Trimming took off 0 bases at V and 2 bases at J, with 11 bases between the two ends. This chain's CDR3 is CASSQDVRATGNTIYF. The DNA of the CDR3 is TGCGCCAGCAGCCAAGACGTCAGGGCTACTGGAAACACCATATATTTT.

In this sample, this clone turned up once. The V call is TRBV6-6, the J call TRBJ2-2, with D unclear. Per germline, CDR1 MNHNY and CDR2 SVGAGI (reference sequence). The CDR3 consists of 16 residues. Trimming took off 4 bases at V and 5 bases at J, with 17 bases between the two ends. CDR3 sequence reads: CASSSPGFPGTGELFF. The CDR3 coding sequence is TGTGCCAGCAGTTCCCCGGGCTTCCCGGGTACCGGGGAGCTGTTTTTT.

The rearrangement uses TRBV25-1 and TRBJ1-6; TRBD1 might be the D (6 bases). V was shortened by 9 bases and J by 3 bases, with 12 bases between the two germline ends. CDR1 and CDR2 (germline): MGHDK, SYGVNS. The CDR3 covers 14 residues. The CDR3 loop reads CASHEGGYNSPLHF. In DNA form, the CDR3 reads TGTGCCAGTCACGAAGGGGGCTATAATTCACCCCTCCACTTT.

The V call is TRBV12-5, the J call TRBJ1-1, with TRBD1 matching over 8 bases. V lost 3 bases, J lost 5 bases, and 2 bases stayed unmatched. The CDR3 has 13 residues. CDR1 is LGHNT and CDR2 is FRNRAP in the germline V gene. In DNA form, the CDR3 reads TGTGCTAGTGGTTTTCAGGGGGCAACTGAAGCTTTCTTT. Translating it yields CASGFQGATEAFF.

This clone was seen more than once but under ten times. V usage is TRBV6-6 and J usage is TRBJ2-1, with 13 bases fitting TRBD2. CDR1 and CDR2 (germline): MNHNY, SVGAGI (reference sequence). The CDR3 extends over 15 amino acids. Trimming took 7 bases from V and 8 from J; bases not matched to a gene: 8. The CDR3 DNA follows: TGTGCCAGCACCAGGACTAGCGGGGGTTGGGATGAGCAGTTCTTC. This codes for CASTRTSGGWDEQFF.

In its sample, this clone was seen once. The chain carries TRBV28 and TRBJ1-5, with a weak D call TRBD1 (6 bases). With 4 bases removed from V and 2 bases from J, the gap between germline ends came to 18 bases. CDR3 size: 17 residues. CDR1 and CDR2 (germline): MDHEN, SYDVKM. CDR3 protein: CASSSGGRGLGNQPQHF. The DNA for the CDR3 is TGTGCCAGCAGTTCGGGGGGTAGGGGGTTGGGCAATCAGCCCCAGCATTTT.

This chain connects TRBV6-5 to TRBJ1-3; 7 nucleotides line up with TRBD1. CDR3 length: 15 residues. After removal of 6 bases from V and 4 bases from J, the junction contained 9 bases not matched to a gene. The germline CDR1 and CDR2 sequences are MNHEY and SVGAGI. This CDR3 is CASRKTGASGNTIYF. Here the CDR3 DNA reads TGTGCCAGCAGGAAAACAGGGGCATCAGGAAACACCATATATTTT.

V usage is TRBV7-3 and J usage is TRBJ1-6, with no clear D. The germline CDR1 and CDR2 sequences are SGHTA and FQGTGA. The CDR3 totals 13 residues. The V gene lost 10 bases and the J gene lost 6 bases, with 13 bases spanning the gap. The CDR3 spells CATPPRGNSPLHF. CDR3 in DNA: TGTGCCACGCCCCCCAGAGGTAATTCACCCCTCCACTTT.

Concerning this clone itself: No DNA is shown, since the ends of the CDR3 on it are uncertain; the CDR3 is the one TCRdb lists. The chain is built from TRBV21-1 and TRBJ1-4; TRBD1 is the table's D call, not checked against the DNA. TRBV21-1 is a pseudogene locus. Counting both end residues, the CDR3 totals 15 amino acids. CDR3 protein: CASSVGQGNNEKLFF.

In its sample, this clone was seen a few times. The chain uses TRBV25-1 and TRBJ1-2; unclear D gene. Between the trimmed V and J ends, which lost 6 bases and 2 bases, there was a span of 10 bases. Germline CDR1 reads MGHDK; CDR2 reads SYGVNS. The CDR3 has 13 residues. CDR3 amino acids: CASSLGSNYGYTF. The CDR3 bases are TGTGCCAGCAGCCTAGGATCCAACTATGGCTACACCTTC.

This clone was seen more than once but under ten times. V usage is TRBV6-1 and J usage is TRBJ1-2; 9 nucleotides align to TRBD1. The CDR3 is 14 amino acids. Germline V gives CDR1 MNHNS, CDR2 SASEGT. V gave up 1 base and J gave up 6 bases; unmatched junction bases: 3. CDR3 loop: CASSEVGTGNGYTF. The DNA of the CDR3 is TGTGCCAGCAGTGAAGTAGGGACAGGGAATGGCTACACCTTC.

This sequence joins TRBV19 and TRBJ1-6; D might be TRBD1 (6 bases). Germline CDR1 is LNHDA and CDR2 is SQIVND (reference sequence). This CDR3 spans 17 amino acids. V lost 3 bases and J 5 bases, leaving 17 bases between the germline ends. This chain's CDR3 is CASSMGVGQLNNSPLHF. In nucleotides, the CDR3 is TGTGCCAGTAGTATGGGAGTCGGACAGCTAAATAATTCACCCCTCCACTTT.

This chain connects TRBV7-9 to TRBJ1-4, with 8 bases aligning to TRBD1. Germline assignment: CDR1 SEHNR and CDR2 FQNEAQ (reference sequence). The CDR3 sequence is 14 residues long. V shed 5 bases and J 8 bases; nucleotides not matched to a gene: 7. CDR3 in amino acids: CASSAGGAREKLFF. The CDR3 nucleotides read TGTGCCAGCAGCGCAGGGGGCGCGCGAGAAAAACTGTTTTTT.